This record covers a single TCR beta chain. What it recognizes is unknown. These data come from a study of cytomegalovirus exposure and HLA in healthy donors. Regarding the study as a whole: Later, an analysis found that common viral pathogens appeared to be linked with several of the most significant clusters.

V dropped 5 bases and J dropped 4; count of bases not matched to a gene: 4. CDR1 is PRHDT, CDR2 FYEKMQ, per germline (reference sequence). CDR3 size: 15 residues. Use of 60 Vbeta and 13 Jbeta primers characterized the PCR. Libraries were prepared by immunoSEQ multiplex PCR; TCRdb keeps only in-frame clonotypes and omits some of them. The table includes about 140,000 clones, over 65% detected once. Sample: PBMCs. The chain employs TRBV13 and TRBJ2-2; 10 nucleotides agree with TRBD1. The receptor's source is a male donor in good health and CMV-seronegative. DNA for the CDR3: TGTGCCAGCAGCCCGTGGGACAGGGGCACCGGGGAGCTGTTTTTT. It translates to CASSPWDRGTGELFF. Together with reference TRBV13 and TRBJ2-2, the CDR3 gives the full variable domain: AAGVIQSPRHLIKEKRETATLKCYPIPRHDTVYWYQQGPGQDPQFLISFYEKMQSDKGSIPDRFSAQQFSDYHSELNMSSLELGDSALYFCASSPWDRGTGELFFGEGSRLTVL.